This T cell receptor (beta chain) appears in the sequencing data of a study of cytotoxic CD8 clonotypes in ibrutinib-treated CLL. Study-wide points: Before falling back toward baseline at progression, clonality had risen at the time of ibrutinib response.

Concerning this clone: Its antigen is not known.

The data were produced by immunoSEQ multiplex PCR, yet TCRdb's version contains in-frame clones alone and is incomplete. The sample lists about 160,000 clones; around 84% were seen once. V lost 0 bases and J 2 bases, leaving 10 bases between the germline ends. The V gene's germline CDR1 is ENHRY and CDR2 SYGVKD. The CDR3 is 15 residues long. The clonotype originates from a human donor with chronic lymphocytic leukemia. The input for sequencing was PBMCs, taken after 12 months of ibrutinib treatment. The V call is TRBV10-3, the J call TRBJ1-1; no clear D gene. The CDR3: CAISESLGVNTEAFF. DNA for the CDR3: TGTGCCATCAGTGAGTCGTTGGGAGTAAACACTGAAGCTTTCTTT.